The 31 T cell receptor beta chains reported below all come from one sample, sequenced in a study of shared clonotypes between healthy human individuals. Data came from immunoSEQ multiplex PCR; TCRdb stores just in-frame clones and leaves some out. The data hold about 2.1 million clones, with about 93% observed a single time. Naivety among CD8 cells was defined by CD45RO negativity and positive CCR7 selection, thereby excluding terminally differentiated effector memory CD45RA+ cells. Material for sequencing was naive CD8+ T cells from PBMCs. The receptor source for this set is a man aged 18 to 30 in good health. Some clones in this sample may be carry-over from other donors' samples.

The chain couples TRBV7-8 to TRBJ1-1; a possible D gene is TRBD1 (5 bases). CDR3 length: 15 amino acids. V lost 4 bases, J lost 3 bases, and 15 bases lay in between. The V gene's germline CDR1 is SGHVS and CDR2 FQNEAQ. The CDR3 loop is CASSSAELRDTEAFF. CDR3 bases: TGTGCCAGCAGCTCCGCCGAACTCAGGGACACTGAAGCTTTCTTT.

This rearrangement joins TRBV28 to TRBJ2-5; possible D gene TRBD1, 6 bases. The germline gives CDR1 MDHEN, CDR2 SYDVKM. This CDR3 has 14 amino acids. Trimming shortened V by 9 bases and J by 4 bases, and 18 bases separated the two germline ends. The chain's CDR3 is CASGVQGRGETQYF. The CDR3 coding sequence is TGTGCCAGTGGAGTTCAGGGGCGCGGAGAGACCCAGTACTTC.

This chain's CDR3 is CASSPGLAGGGWSEQFF. For the CDR3, the DNA is TGTGCCAGCAGCCCGGGACTAGCGGGAGGGGGTTGGAGTGAGCAGTTCTTC. The chain joins TRBV7-2 to TRBJ2-1, with TRBD2 matching over 16 bases. This CDR3 has 17 residues. V shed 5 bases and J 9 bases; nucleotides not matched to a gene: 10. Per the germline V gene, CDR1 is SGHTA and CDR2 is FQGNSA.

The chain is built from TRBV28 and TRBJ2-1, with D possibly matching TRBD2 (6 bases). Germline V lookup: CDR1 MDHEN, CDR2 SYDVKM. Trimming stripped 1 base from V and 4 bases from J, with 14 bases between. This CDR3 region has 16 residues. The CDR3, as DNA: TGTGCCAGCAGTTTATCAGCGGGTCCGCTTTACAATGAGCAGTTCTTC. This translates into CASSLSAGPLYNEQFF.

The gene calls are TRBV27 and TRBJ2-7; 8 positions match TRBD1. Germline-derived CDR1 and CDR2 are MNHEY and SMNVEV (reference sequence). This CDR3 comprises 16 residues. V lost 4 bases and J lost 5; bases outside the gene matches: 13. Here the CDR3 reads CASSSIDYRGINEQYF. The CDR3 DNA reads TGTGCCAGCAGTTCGATTGATTACAGGGGGATAAACGAGCAGTACTTC.

This rearrangement joins TRBV25-1 to TRBJ1-1; tentatively, D is TRBD1 (5 bases). V was pared by 8 bases and J by 4 bases, with 14 bases between. Looked up from germline, CDR1 is MGHDK and CDR2 is SYGVNS. This CDR3 region has 13 residues. Here the CDR3 DNA reads TGTGCCAGCGGGGCCACAGGACTCACTGAAGCTTTCTTT. Protein: CASGATGLTEAFF.

CDR3 amino acids: CASSSGSGQPQHF. The CDR3 coding sequence is TGTGCCAGCAGTTCCGGGAGTGGGCAGCCCCAGCATTTT. This chain links TRBV27 with TRBJ1-5; D gene unclear. The germline V gene encodes CDR1 MNHEY and CDR2 SMNVEV (reference sequence). The CDR3 is 13 amino acids. V was pared by 4 bases and J by 7 bases, with 11 bases between.

This clone was seen a single time. The V gene is TRBV25-1, the J gene TRBJ2-3; D assignment may be TRBD1 or TRBD2 (5 bases each). From germline, CDR1 is MGHDK and CDR2 SYGVNS. The CDR3 length is 16 residues. V lost 2 bases and J lost 2, with 14 bases in between. CDR3 in DNA: TGTGCCAGCAGTGAAAAATGGTGGGACCACACAGATACGCAGTATTTT. Residues: CASSEKWWDHTDTQYF.

This rearrangement joins TRBV6-1 to TRBJ1-2, with no clear D. This CDR3 is built from 12 residues. Germline V gene sequence: CDR1 MNHNS, CDR2 SASEGT. V was trimmed by 4 bases and J by 8 bases, leaving 11 bases between them. CDR3 loop: CASSVRVGGYTF. The CDR3 DNA reads as TGTGCCAGCAGTGTCCGGGTTGGGGGCTACACCTTC.

The J gene is TRBJ1-5, the V gene TRBV5-8; 8 bases are a match to TRBD1. The V gene's germline CDR1 is SGHTS and CDR2 YDEGEE. The CDR3 totals 14 residues. J was trimmed by 7 bases and V by 4 bases; bases with no gene match: 7. The CDR3 here is CASSGRGLEQPQHF. CDR3 bases: TGTGCCAGCAGCGGCAGGGGGCTGGAACAGCCCCAGCATTTT.

The rearrangement links TRBV4-3 to TRBJ2-7, with TRBD2 matching 11 bases. The V gene's germline CDR1 is LGHNA and CDR2 YSLEER. The ends lost 4 bases at V and 5 bases at J; junction bases unmatched: 4. This CDR3 has 14 residues. CDR3 loop: CASSLTSGRNEQYF. CDR3 nucleotide sequence: TGCGCCAGCAGCCTAACTAGCGGGAGAAACGAGCAGTACTTC.

The chain has TRBV4-3 and TRBJ1-4; TRBD1 matches 12 bases. The ends lost 0 bases at V and 10 bases at J; junction bases unmatched: 3. The germline CDR1 and CDR2 sequences are LGHNA and YSLEER. The CDR3 loop spans 15 amino acids. The CDR3 nucleotides are TGCGCCAGCAGCCAAGACGGGGACAGGGGGCGAAAACTGTTTTTT. Encoded protein: CASSQDGDRGRKLFF.

J is TRBJ2-3 and V is TRBV9; 11 positions agree with TRBD2. Trimming took 1 base from V and 2 from J; bases not matched to a gene: 3. Looked up from germline, CDR1 is SGDLS and CDR2 is YYNGEE. The CDR3 loop spans 16 amino acids. CDR3 in DNA: TGTGCCAGCAGCGTACCGGGACTAGCGGTCACAGATACGCAGTATTTT. It yields the protein CASSVPGLAVTDTQYF.

This clone appeared a single time. The chain uses TRBV28 and TRBJ2-7; 11 bases align to TRBD1. The CDR3 extends over 14 amino acids. J gave up 8 bases and V 6 bases, and 9 bases lay outside the gene matches. Germline values: CDR1 MDHEN, CDR2 SYDVKM. The CDR3 sequence is CASSPGTGGAQQYF. For the CDR3, the DNA is TGTGCCAGCAGCCCCGGGACAGGGGGAGCTCAGCAGTACTTC. Complete variable domain (other parts from reference TRBV28 and TRBJ2-7): DVKVTQSSRYLVKRTGEKVFLECVQDMDHENMFWYRQDPGLGLRLIYFSYDVKMKEKGDIPEGYSVSREKKERFSLILESASTNQTSMYLCASSPGTGGAQQYFGPGTRLTVT.

J is TRBJ2-1 and V is TRBV5-1, with 8 bases aligning to TRBD2. V shed 2 bases and J 5 bases; nucleotides not matched to a gene: 0. Per germline, CDR1 SGHRS and CDR2 YFSETQ. The CDR3 has 13 residues. This CDR3 is CASSFGGDNEQFF. The CDR3 coding sequence is TGCGCCAGCAGCTTCGGGGGGGACAATGAGCAGTTCTTC.

This clone appeared a single time. The rearrangement links TRBV5-6 to TRBJ2-1, with D hard to call. V was cut by 0 bases and J by 5 bases, with 15 bases left in between. The CDR3 has 16 residues. The germline V gene has CDR1 SGHDT and CDR2 YYEEEE. The CDR3 coding sequence is TGTGCCAGCAGCTTGGCCGCAGGTGTTGGGAACAATGAGCAGTTCTTC. Translating it yields CASSLAAGVGNNEQFF.

The J gene is TRBJ2-1, the V gene TRBV4-1, with 9 bases matching TRBD1. The germline CDR1 and CDR2 sequences are MGHRA and YSYEKL. Trimming cost V 6 bases and J 1 base; bases outside gene matches: 10. This CDR3 is built from 17 residues. The CDR3 region is CASSRGTGYVSYNEQFF. The CDR3 nucleotides read TGCGCCAGCAGTCGGGGGACAGGGTATGTATCCTACAATGAGCAGTTCTTC.

The chain has TRBV10-3 and TRBJ2-2; 7 nucleotides line up with TRBD1. Germline V gene sequence: CDR1 ENHRY, CDR2 SYGVKD. This CDR3 is built from 16 residues. V lost 0 bases, J lost 2 bases, and 3 bases stayed unmatched. In DNA form, the CDR3 reads TGTGCCATCAGTGAGTCTGAGGGGGCCAACACCGGGGAGCTGTTTTTT. Its translation: CAISESEGANTGELFF.

The J gene is TRBJ2-2, the V gene TRBV9; 7 bases match TRBD1. The length of the CDR3 is 18 residues. V lost 7 bases and J lost 1; bases outside the gene matches: 16. Germline V gives CDR1 SGDLS, CDR2 YYNGEE. Here the CDR3 reads CASSLTPLTGLNTGELFF. CDR3 in DNA: TGTGCCAGCTCACTTACCCCTCTGACAGGGCTGAACACCGGGGAGCTGTTTTTT.

This chain links TRBV13 with TRBJ2-1, with TRBD2 as a possible D gene (8 bases). CDR3 length: 14 amino acids. Trimming removed 5 bases from V and 10 bases from J, with 18 bases in between. CDR1 and CDR2 (germline): PRHDT, FYEKMQ (reference sequence). In DNA form, the CDR3 reads TGTGCCAGCAGCCGGGACAGCGGGGGACGGGAGCAGTTCTTC. This sequence encodes CASSRDSGGREQFF.

This clone was seen only once. CDR3 nucleotide sequence: TGTGCCTGGAGTTCCGGTAGGGGGGCTCAGGATGGCTACACCTTC. It encodes CAWSSGRGAQDGYTF. The gene calls are TRBV30 and TRBJ1-2; maybe TRBD1 (6 bases). Trimming took 2 bases from V and 6 from J, leaving 19 bases between them. The germline CDR1 and CDR2 sequences are GTSNPN and SVGIG (reference sequence). This CDR3 has 15 amino acids. The full variable domain, with the rest looked up from reference TRBV30 and TRBJ1-2, is SQTIHQWPATLVQPVGSPLSLECTVEGTSNPNLYWYRQAAGRGLQLLFYSVGIGQISSEVPQNLSASRPQDRQFILSSKKLLLSDSGFYLCAWSSGRGAQDGYTFGSGTRLTVV.

The rearrangement links TRBV7-6 to TRBJ2-7, with no clear D. Germline values: CDR1 SGHVS, CDR2 FNYEAQ. This CDR3 contains 12 residues. V was clipped by 5 bases and J by 4 bases, with 9 bases between them. The CDR3 reads CASSPGPYEQYF. CDR3 bases: TGTGCCAGCAGCCCCGGACCATACGAGCAGTACTTC.

The chain uses TRBV7-9 and TRBJ2-3, with a tentative D call TRBD1 (5 bases). The V gene lost 3 bases and the J gene lost 3 bases, with 10 bases spanning the gap. The CDR3 runs to 14 residues. From germline, CDR1 is SEHNR and CDR2 FQNEAQ (reference sequence). The CDR3 loop reads CASSFQGTTDTQYF. CDR3 sequence (DNA): TGTGCCAGCAGCTTCCAGGGAACAACAGATACGCAGTATTTT.

The gene calls are TRBV7-2 and TRBJ2-3, with TRBD2 matching 9 bases. The V gene's germline CDR1 is SGHTA and CDR2 FQGNSA. The CDR3 length is 18 residues. V lost 1 base to trimming and J lost 3 bases; unmatched junction nucleotides: 11. DNA for the CDR3: TGTGCCAGCAGCTTAGGGCGCGGGAGGGCCATTAGTACAGATACGCAGTATTTT. As protein: CASSLGRGRAISTDTQYF.

The CDR3 sequence is CATLKGSPGGTYEQYF. The CDR3 bases are TGTGCCACCCTGAAGGGTTCCCCAGGAGGCACCTACGAGCAGTACTTC. V usage is TRBV7-9 and J usage is TRBJ2-7; D is possibly TRBD2 (5 bases). Germline V CDR1 and CDR2: SEHNR, FQNEAQ (reference sequence). The CDR3 totals 16 residues. Trimming took off 10 bases at V and 2 bases at J, with 24 bases between the two ends.

V gene TRBV7-9 combines with J gene TRBJ2-1, with TRBD2 matching 11 bases. CDR1 is SEHNR, CDR2 FQNEAQ, per germline (reference sequence). This CDR3 has 16 amino acids. Trimming took 0 bases from V and 6 from J; bases not matched to a gene: 4. The CDR3 is CASSLAFLAGGNEQFF. DNA of the CDR3: TGTGCCAGCAGCTTAGCGTTCCTAGCGGGAGGCAATGAGCAGTTCTTC.

In the case of this clone: In the same sample, other DNA sequences code for this CDR3. The chain employs TRBV4-1 and TRBJ1-5; D remains ambiguous. Germline CDR1 and CDR2: MGHRA and YSYEKL. V was cut by 1 base and J by 0 bases, with 10 bases left in between. The CDR3 covers 16 residues. The CDR3 spells CASSQVGGYSNQPQHF. CDR3 DNA sequence: TGCGCCAGCAGCCAAGTGGGTGGGTATAGCAATCAGCCCCAGCATTTT.

This chain uses TRBV27 with TRBJ2-7; no firm D call. The V and J ends lost 3 bases and 2 bases respectively, with 11 bases between them. CDR3 length: 14 residues. The germline gives CDR1 MNHEY, CDR2 SMNVEV (reference sequence). CDR3 protein: CASSFTQRPYEQYF. The CDR3 region has the DNA TGTGCCAGCAGTTTTACCCAGCGTCCCTACGAGCAGTACTTC.

This rearrangement joins TRBV7-9 to TRBJ2-3, with 10 bases aligning to TRBD2. The CDR3 runs 15 residues. Germline V gene data show CDR1 as SEHNR and CDR2 as FQNEAQ (reference sequence). The V gene end was trimmed by 5 bases and the J gene end by 1 base; junction bases not matched to a gene: 3. The CDR3 here is CASSPSGRGTDTQYF. The CDR3 DNA follows: TGTGCCAGCAGCCCAAGCGGGAGGGGCACAGATACGCAGTATTTT.

The V gene is TRBV7-9, the J gene TRBJ2-7, with 9 bases fitting TRBD1. Losses at the gene ends were 0 bases for V and 5 bases for J; bases not matched to a gene: 2. CDR3 length: 14 amino acids. The V gene's germline CDR1 is SEHNR and CDR2 FQNEAQ (reference sequence). For the CDR3, the DNA is TGTGCCAGCAGCTTAGCGGGACAGGGCCACGAGCAGTACTTC. It yields the protein CASSLAGQGHEQYF.

This sequence joins TRBV5-1 and TRBJ2-7; 9 bases agree with TRBD1. The trim removed 4 bases at V and 7 bases at J, leaving 9 bases unmatched. This CDR3 contains 14 residues. Germline CDR1 SGHRS, CDR2 YFSETQ. CDR3 bases: TGCGCCAGCAGCCCCGGGACAGGGAGGGGGGAGCAGTACTTC. Translated: CASSPGTGRGEQYF.